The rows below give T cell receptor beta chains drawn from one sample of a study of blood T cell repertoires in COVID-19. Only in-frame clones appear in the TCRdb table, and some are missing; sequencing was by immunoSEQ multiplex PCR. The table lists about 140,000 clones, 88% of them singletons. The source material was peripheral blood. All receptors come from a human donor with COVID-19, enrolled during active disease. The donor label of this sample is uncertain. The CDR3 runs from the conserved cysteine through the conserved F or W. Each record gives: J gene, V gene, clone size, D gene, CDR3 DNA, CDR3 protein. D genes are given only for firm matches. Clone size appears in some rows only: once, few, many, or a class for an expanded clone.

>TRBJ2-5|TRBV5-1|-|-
TGCGCCAGCAGCTTGGATGGCAGGGGAGAGACCCAGTACTTC
CASSLDGRGETQYF
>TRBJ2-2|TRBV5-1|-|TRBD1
TGCGCCAGCAGCCCACGGACAGGGGGGAACACCGGGGAGCTGTTTTTT
CASSPRTGGNTGELFF
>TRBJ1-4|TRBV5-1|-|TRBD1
TGCGCCAGCAGCTTGGACCGCGGGACAGGGGATGAAAAACTGTTTTTT
CASSLDRGTGDEKLFF
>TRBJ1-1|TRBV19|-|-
TGTGCCAGTATCTTGAACGGTGCGGGAGGCACTGAAGCTTTCTTT
CASILNGAGGTEAFF
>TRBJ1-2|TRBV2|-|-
TGTGCCAGCAGACAACACAGGAGTGACTATGGCTACACCTTC
CASRQHRSDYGYTF
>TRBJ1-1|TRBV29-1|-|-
TGCAGCGCCGCCTTAGAGTCAGGCACTGAAGCTTTCTTT
CSAALESGTEAFF
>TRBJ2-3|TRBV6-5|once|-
TGTGCCAGCAGTTACTCACTACACCCGTTAACAGATACGCAGTATTTT
CASSYSLHPLTDTQYF
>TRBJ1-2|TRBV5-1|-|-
TGCGCCAGCAGCTTGGAAGGCCCCCGGGGTGGCTACACCTTC
CASSLEGPRGGYTF
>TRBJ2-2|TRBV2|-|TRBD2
TGTGCCAGCAAGCTACTAGCGGGGGGGCACGTCGGGGAGCTGTTTTTT
CASKLLAGGHVGELFF
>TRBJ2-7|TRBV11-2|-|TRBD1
TGTGCCAGCAGCACGACCGGGACAGGGAAAAACTACGAGCAGTACTTC
CASSTTGTGKNYEQYF
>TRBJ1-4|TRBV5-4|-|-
TGTGCCAGCAGCTTGGGCAGTTCTAATGAAAAACTGTTTTTT
CASSLGSSNEKLFF
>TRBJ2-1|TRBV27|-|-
TGTGCCAGCAGTTTCAGGGGTCCCTCCTACAATGAGCAGTTCTTC
CASSFRGPSYNEQFF
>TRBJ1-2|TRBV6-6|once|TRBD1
TGTGCCAGCATCGGACAGGGCCTCTATGGCTACACCTTC
CASIGQGLYGYTF
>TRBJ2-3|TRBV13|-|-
TGTGCCAGCAGCTTTGAAGACACAAAGTATTTT
CASSFEDTKYF
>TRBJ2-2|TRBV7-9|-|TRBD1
TGTGCCAGCAGCTTTGACGGGACAGGGGGAACCGGGGAGCTGTTTTTT
CASSFDGTGGTGELFF
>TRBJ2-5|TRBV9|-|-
TGTGCCAGCAGCGTAGCTGGGGGACTTGGAGAGACCCAGTACTTC
CASSVAGGLGETQYF
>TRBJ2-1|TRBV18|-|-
TGTGCCAGCTCTGTCGGGTTGATGAGCTCCTACAATGAGCAGTTCTTC
CASSVGLMSSYNEQFF
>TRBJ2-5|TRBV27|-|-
TGTGCCAGCAGCTCCGGACAAGTTCAAGAGACCCAGTACTTC
CASSSGQVQETQYF
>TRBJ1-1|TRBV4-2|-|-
TGTGCCAGCAGCCTCCAATCGGGGGTGAACACTGAAGCTTTCTTT
CASSLQSGVNTEAFF
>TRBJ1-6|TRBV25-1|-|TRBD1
TGTGCCAGCAGTGAATTGCCGAGACAGGGGATCGGTTCACCCCTCCACTTT
CASSELPRQGIGSPLHF
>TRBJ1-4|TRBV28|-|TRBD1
TGTGCCAGCAGTTTAGTAGGGACAGTTCATGAAAAACTGTTTTTT
CASSLVGTVHEKLFF
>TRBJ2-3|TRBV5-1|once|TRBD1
TGCGCCAGCAGCTTAGGGGGCCGGACAGATACGCAGTATTTT
CASSLGGRTDTQYF
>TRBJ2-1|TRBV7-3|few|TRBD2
TGTGCCAGCAGCTTATCGGCCTCTTTAGCGGGAGGGAATGAGCAGTTCTTC
CASSLSASLAGGNEQFF
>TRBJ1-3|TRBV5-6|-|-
TGTGCCAGCAGCTTCGGTCTTAATTCTGGAAACACCATATATTTT
CASSFGLNSGNTIYF
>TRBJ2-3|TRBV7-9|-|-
TGTGCCAGCAGTCCACCGGGTCGGGATACGCAGTATTTT
CASSPPGRDTQYF
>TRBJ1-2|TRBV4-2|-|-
TGTGCCAGCAGCCAAGATCCCCCCAGGATATATGGCTACACCTTC
CASSQDPPRIYGYTF